This TCR beta chain was found in a study of Graves' ophthalmopathy and Graves' hyperthyroidism. Notes on the study in general: The blood repertoire also included most expanded thyroid clonotypes above 0.001 frequency. This model predicted ophthalmopathy progression (sensitivity 70% to 71%, specificity 72.22%).

RNA transcripts were the source from which TCR beta CDR3 regions were amplified. Second-round multiplex PCR followed a first-round RT-PCR using HTBI primers. In TCRdb, the multiplex PCR reads were re-called with MiXCR into one record per CDR3 protein. The sample has about 640,000 distinct CDR3 sequences; under 50% are singletons. V dropped 0 bases and J dropped 3 bases, with 14 bases sitting between them. Germline V gives CDR1 PRHDT, CDR2 FYEKMQ (reference sequence). This CDR3 contains 16 residues. This clonotype has more than one count but fewer than ten. What it binds is not known. This clonotype originated in an adult man with Graves' ophthalmopathy. The J gene is TRBJ2-5, the V gene TRBV13; D is perhaps TRBD2 (7 bases). Sequenced material: peripheral blood. CDR3 sequence reads: CASSLGGGARKETQYF. CDR3 sequence (DNA): TGTGCCAGCAGCTTAGGAGGGGGGGCGAGGAAAGAGACCCAGTACTTC.